The present T cell receptor beta chain was sequenced within a study of blood T cell repertoires in COVID-19 (dated by TCRdb to the early 2020s). Context from the whole study: Samples covering the acute and convalescent phases of COVID-19 were provided by collaborators in the United States, Italy and Spain. The dataset comprised deeply sampled blood TCRbeta repertoires from subjects exposed to, actively infected with, or recovered from COVID-19. The prospective study material was composed of cDNA or gDNA derived from T cells, B-cell-depleted T cells, or PBMCs. The repertoires were released in a freely available public database meant as a resource for research on the immune response to SARS-CoV-2. Nearly every sample came with metadata listing a de-identified subject ID, COVID-19 status, age in years and sex. Where HLA class I and class II types were available, the types were taken from metadata supplied by the sample provider, not from assay-based typing. Samples were obtained from the ongoing ImmuneRACE study (first 160 participants) and from about 1,300 subjects provided by 6 global collaborators. Beyond this particular receptor, the publication reports: The amount of clinical and demographic metadata varied by source and participant and was provided uncurated.

TCRbeta CDR3 regions were amplified from genomic DNA using the immunoSEQ Assay, a bias-controlled multiplex PCR. For the original study's pipeline: The number of nucleated cells in each sample was estimated from the amplification of reference gene primers within the assay. Sequence reads were collapsed and filtered to measure the absolute abundance of every unique TCRbeta CDR3 rearrangement. For each sample, productive Simpson clonality was calculated as the square root of Simpson's diversity index over productive rearrangements. The immuneACCESS repertoire file appears here via TCRdb, limited to in-frame rearrangements. These files lack a portion of the clones; in checked studies, under half of the deficit traces to unresolved V genes, and the cause of the others is not known. V and J calls and clone size come straight from that table; D and trimming were deduced from the DNA. This sample has more than 400,000 clones in its table, and approximately 83% of those were observed once. More than 3% of the sample lies in the top ten.

About this clone: Its antigen target is currently unknown. No base quality information exists; no much larger clone differs at one position.

The CDR3 sequence holds 14 residues, the cysteine and phenylalanine included. Only the CDR3 DNA is retained, 42 bases long and in frame from the first base. V loses 8 bases of germline sequence and J loses 1 base, and the interval between the two ends is 14 bases. CDR1 and CDR2 were assigned from the germline V gene as MNHEY and SVGAGI. Each collaborating institution followed its own protocols to collect whole blood in K2EDTA tubes. Collaborator samples were shipped for TCRbeta analysis as frozen whole blood, isolated PBMCs, or DNA extracted from either sample type. The V gene is TRBV6-5 and the J gene is TRBJ1-1; matching of 6 bases hints at TRBD1 as the D gene. The clonotype originates from a human donor in a cohort sampled during active COVID-19. The sample was peripheral blood. The CDR3 amino acid sequence is: CASVDRRRNTEAFF. The nucleotide sequence is TGTGCCAGCGTTGACAGGCGCCGGAACACTGAAGCTTTCTTT.